This TCR beta chain is from a study of T cell changes during pregnancy in multiple sclerosis. This CDR3 has 17 amino acids. Trimming pared 7 bases from V and 0 bases from J, leaving 22 bases between. Germline assignment: CDR1 SGDLS and CDR2 YYNGEE. Assay: immunoSEQ multiplex PCR; the TCRdb copy retains only in-frame clones and omits some. The sample holds 70,000 to 95,000 clones, 93% seen once. The rearrangement uses TRBV9 and TRBJ1-2, with a weak D call TRBD1 (5 bases). The receptor's source is a female donor with multiple sclerosis, enrolled in a pregnancy study. Sequenced material: peripheral blood, taken in the second trimester of pregnancy. In nucleotides, the CDR3 is TGTGCCAGCGCCCACGCATCAGGGCCTCAGGCTAACTATGGCTACACCTTC. Protein product: CASAHASGPQANYGYTF.